This T cell receptor (beta chain) was identified during a study of blood T cell repertoires in COVID-19. Study-wide context: Samples taken during acute and convalescent COVID-19 were collected in the United States, Italy and Spain. Nucleic acid was either cDNA or gDNA, and it came from T cells, B-cell-depleted T cells, or PBMCs.

Germline CDR1 reads LGHDT; CDR2 reads YNNKEL (reference sequence). The ends lost 4 bases at V and 3 bases at J; junction bases unmatched: 14. The CDR3 extends over 17 amino acids. In the source study's methods: Using reference gene primer amplification, nucleated cell counts were estimated. Generated by immunoSEQ multiplex PCR, the TCRdb table keeps only in-frame clones and is missing some. The D gene and trimming were derived from the DNA, and the V and J assignments and clone size from that table. The sample consists of about 71,000 clones, roughly nine tenths of them appearing once. The chain employs TRBV3-1 (or the pseudogene TRBV3-2) and TRBJ2-5, with 7 bases lining up with TRBD1. The clonotype originates from a woman aged 18-29 years with acute or convalescent COVID-19. The specimen was peripheral blood. The CDR3 here is CASSPRVGTVGKETQYF. CDR3 DNA sequence: TGTGCCAGCAGCCCGCGAGTCGGGACAGTAGGAAAAGAGACCCAGTACTTC.